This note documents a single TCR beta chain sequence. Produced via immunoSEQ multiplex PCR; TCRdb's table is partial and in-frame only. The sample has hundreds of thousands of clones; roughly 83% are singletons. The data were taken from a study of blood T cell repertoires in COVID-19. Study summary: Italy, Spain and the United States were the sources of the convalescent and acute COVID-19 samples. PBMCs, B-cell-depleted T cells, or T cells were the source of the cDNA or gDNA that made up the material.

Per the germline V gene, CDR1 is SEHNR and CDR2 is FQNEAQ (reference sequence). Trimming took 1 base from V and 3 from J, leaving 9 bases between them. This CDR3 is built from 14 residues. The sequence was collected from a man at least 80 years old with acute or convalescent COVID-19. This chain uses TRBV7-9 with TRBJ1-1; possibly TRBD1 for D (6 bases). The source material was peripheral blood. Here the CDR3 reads CASSLDRAYTEAFF. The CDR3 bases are TGTGCCAGCAGCTTAGACAGGGCTTACACTGAAGCTTTCTTT.